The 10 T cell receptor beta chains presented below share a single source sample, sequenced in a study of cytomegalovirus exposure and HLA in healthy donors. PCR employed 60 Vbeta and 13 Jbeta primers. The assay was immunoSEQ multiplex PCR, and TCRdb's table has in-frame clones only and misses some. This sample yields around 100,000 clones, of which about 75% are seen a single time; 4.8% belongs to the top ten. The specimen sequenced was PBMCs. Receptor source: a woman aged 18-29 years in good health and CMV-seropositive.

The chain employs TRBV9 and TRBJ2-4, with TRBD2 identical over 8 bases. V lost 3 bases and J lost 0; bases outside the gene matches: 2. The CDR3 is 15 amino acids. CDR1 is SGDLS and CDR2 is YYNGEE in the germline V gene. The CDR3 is CASSGGGLAKNIQYF. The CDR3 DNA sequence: TGTGCCAGCAGCGGCGGGGGGTTAGCCAAAAACATTCAGTACTTC.

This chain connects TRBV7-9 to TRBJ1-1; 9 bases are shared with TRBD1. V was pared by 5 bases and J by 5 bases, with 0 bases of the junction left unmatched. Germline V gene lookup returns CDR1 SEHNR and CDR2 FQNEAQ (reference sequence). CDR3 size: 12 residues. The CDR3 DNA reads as TGTGCCAGCAGCGACAGGGGGACTGAAGCTTTCTTT. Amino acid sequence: CASSDRGTEAFF.

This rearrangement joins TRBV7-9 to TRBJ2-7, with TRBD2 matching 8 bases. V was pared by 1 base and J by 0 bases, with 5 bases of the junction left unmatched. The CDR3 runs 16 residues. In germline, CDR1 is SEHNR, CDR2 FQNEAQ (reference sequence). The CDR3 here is CASSLVAGGISYEQYF. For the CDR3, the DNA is TGTGCCAGCAGCTTAGTGGCGGGGGGAATCTCCTACGAGCAGTACTTC.

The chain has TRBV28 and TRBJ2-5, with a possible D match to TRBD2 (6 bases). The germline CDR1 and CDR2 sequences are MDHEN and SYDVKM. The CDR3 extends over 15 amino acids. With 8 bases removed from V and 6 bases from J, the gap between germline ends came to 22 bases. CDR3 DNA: TGTGCCAGCTACGGAGGGACCCCAGGGAGAAAGACCCAGTACTTC. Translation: CASYGGTPGRKTQYF.

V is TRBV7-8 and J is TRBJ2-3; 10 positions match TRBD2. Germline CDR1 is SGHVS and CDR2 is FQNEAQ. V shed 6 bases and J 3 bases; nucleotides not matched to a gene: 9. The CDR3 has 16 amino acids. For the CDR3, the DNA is TGTGCCAGCAGGATAGAGGAACTAGCGGGAACAGATACGCAGTATTTT. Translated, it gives CASRIEELAGTDTQYF. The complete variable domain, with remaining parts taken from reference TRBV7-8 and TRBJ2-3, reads GAGVSQSPRYKVAKRGQDVALRCDPISGHVSLFWYQQALGQGPEFLTYFQNEAQLDKSGLPSDRFFAERPEGSVSTLKIQRTQQEDSAVYLCASRIEELAGTDTQYFGPGTRLTVL.

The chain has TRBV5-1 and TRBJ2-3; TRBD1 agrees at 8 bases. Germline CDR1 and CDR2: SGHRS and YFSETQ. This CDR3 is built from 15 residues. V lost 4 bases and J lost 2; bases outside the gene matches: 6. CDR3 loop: CASSPDRGLTDTQYF. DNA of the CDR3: TGCGCCAGCAGCCCCGACAGGGGACTCACAGATACGCAGTATTTT.

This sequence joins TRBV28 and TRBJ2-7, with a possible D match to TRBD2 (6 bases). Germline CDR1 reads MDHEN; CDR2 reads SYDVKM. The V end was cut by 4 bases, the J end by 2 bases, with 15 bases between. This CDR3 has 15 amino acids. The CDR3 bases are TGTGCCAGCAGTTCTGGAGGGGCCACTGCCTACGAGCAGTACTTC. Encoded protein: CASSSGGATAYEQYF.

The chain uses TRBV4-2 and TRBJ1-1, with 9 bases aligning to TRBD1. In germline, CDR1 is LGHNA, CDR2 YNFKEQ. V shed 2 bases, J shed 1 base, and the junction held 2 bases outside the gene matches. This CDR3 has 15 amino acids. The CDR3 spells CASSQQTGGNTEAFF. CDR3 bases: TGTGCCAGCAGCCAACAGACAGGGGGGAACACTGAAGCTTTCTTT.

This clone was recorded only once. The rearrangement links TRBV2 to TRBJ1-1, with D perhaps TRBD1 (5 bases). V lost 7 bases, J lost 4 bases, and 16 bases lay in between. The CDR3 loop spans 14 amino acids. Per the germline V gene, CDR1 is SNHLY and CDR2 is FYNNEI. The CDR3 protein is CASNANGGGTEAFF. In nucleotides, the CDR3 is TGTGCCAGCAACGCCAACGGGGGGGGCACTGAAGCTTTCTTT.

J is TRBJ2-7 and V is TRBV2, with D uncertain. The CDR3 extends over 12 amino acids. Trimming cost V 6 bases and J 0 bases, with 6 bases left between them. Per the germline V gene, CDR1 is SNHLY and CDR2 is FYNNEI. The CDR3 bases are TGTGCCAGCAGAACAGTCTCCTACGAGCAGTACTTC. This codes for CASRTVSYEQYF.